The 30 T cell receptor beta chains presented below share a single source sample, sequenced in a study of CXCR3 chemokines and chemotherapy response in bladder cancer. TCRdb re-called the PCR reads with MiXCR, one entry per CDR3 protein. The sample holds 2,300 or so distinct CDR3 sequences; about 7% are singletons and the top ten take around 33%. This sample was gathered from a patient whose treatment included neoadjuvant chemotherapy. The origin of the receptors is a human donor with bladder cancer that responded to neoadjuvant chemotherapy.

This chain joins TRBV30 and TRBJ2-3; 9 bases map to TRBD2. Looked up from germline, CDR1 is GTSNPN and CDR2 is SVGIG (reference sequence). The length of the CDR3 is 17 residues. V dropped 2 bases and J dropped 1; count of bases not matched to a gene: 10. In DNA form, the CDR3 reads TGTGCCTGGAGTAGAGGGGGCGTAGCGGGGGGCACAGATACGCAGTATTTT. Its translation is CAWSRGGVAGGTDTQYF.

In its sample, this clonotype was seen many times. The V gene is TRBV11-1, the J gene TRBJ2-1; 12 bases map to TRBD2. After removal of 4 bases from V and 7 bases from J, the junction contained 11 bases not matched to a gene. The CDR3 runs to 17 residues. CDR1 is SGHAT and CDR2 is FQDESV in the germline V gene (reference sequence). CDR3 sequence reads: CASSSTFTSGGKNEQFF. The CDR3 region has the DNA TGTGCCAGCAGCTCAACCTTTACTAGCGGGGGGAAGAATGAGCAGTTCTTC.

The chain recombines TRBV11-1 with TRBJ1-4, with D tentatively TRBD1 (5 bases). The CDR3 has 15 residues. V shed 5 bases and J shed 3 bases, with 13 bases lying between them. Germline V gene lookup returns CDR1 SGHAT and CDR2 FQDESV (reference sequence). The CDR3 coding sequence is TGTGCCAGCAGCGGAAGGACACCTCCTAATGAAAAACTGTTTTTT. Protein product: CASSGRTPPNEKLFF.

This clonotype was counted ten times or more. The J gene is TRBJ2-5, the V gene TRBV20-1, with 11 bases fitting TRBD2. V shed 6 bases and J 5 bases; nucleotides not matched to a gene: 8. The CDR3 length is 14 residues. The germline CDR1 and CDR2 sequences are DFQATT and SNEGSKA (reference sequence). DNA for the CDR3: TGCAGTGCCACGACTAGCGGGATGTTGGAGACCCAGTACTTC. Translating gives CSATTSGMLETQYF.

V is TRBV15 and J is TRBJ2-5, with a weak D call TRBD2 (6 bases). The length of the CDR3 is 16 residues. Germline V gene sequence: CDR1 LNHNV, CDR2 YYDKDF (reference sequence). Trimming removed 0 bases at V and 2 bases at J, with 13 bases between. In DNA, the CDR3 is TGTGCCACCAGCAGAGATCGGGGGATAGCTCAAGAGACCCAGTACTTC. Translating it yields CATSRDRGIAQETQYF.

This clonotype is medium-sized by share. The rearrangement joins TRBV29-1 to TRBJ2-1; 7 bases agree with TRBD2. CDR1 is SQVTM and CDR2 is ANQGSEA in the germline V gene. This CDR3 has 16 residues. V lost 3 bases, J lost 1 base, and 9 bases stayed unmatched. CDR3 coding DNA: TGCAGCGTTGAGGGGGGGACCGGGACTTCCTACAATGAGCAGTTCTTC. It is translated as CSVEGGTGTSYNEQFF.

This clonotype is medium-sized by share. V gene TRBV29-1 combines with J gene TRBJ2-7; TRBD2 aligns across 7 bases. This CDR3 is 12 amino acids long. V gave up 8 bases and J gave up 6 bases; unmatched junction bases: 10. Germline assignment: CDR1 SQVTM and CDR2 ANQGSEA. The CDR3, as DNA: TGCAGCACTTCCGGCGGGGGAAGCGAGCAGTACTTC. This encodes CSTSGGGSEQYF.

In its sample, this clonotype ranks as medium-sized (0.01 to 0.1%). The chain has TRBV5-5 and TRBJ1-2; weak D call: TRBD1 (5 bases). CDR3 size: 14 residues. The germline V and J ends were trimmed by 4 bases and 4 bases, with 14 bases remaining between them. Germline assignment: CDR1 SGHKS and CDR2 YYEKEE (reference sequence). The CDR3 DNA reads as TGTGCCAGCAGCGAGGGACTATCCTTCTATGGCTACACCTTC. This translates into CASSEGLSFYGYTF.

This clonotype was observed many times. This rearrangement joins TRBV13 to TRBJ2-7; 9 bases map to TRBD1. The V segment lost 5 bases and the J segment 3 bases; nucleotides outside the gene matches: 11. Germline assignment: CDR1 PRHDT and CDR2 FYEKMQ (reference sequence). CDR3 length: 16 residues. Written as DNA, the CDR3 is TGTGCCAGCAGCACCAGCCCGGGACAGGGAATCTACGAGCAGTACTTC. Protein sequence: CASSTSPGQGIYEQYF.

The V gene is TRBV6-5, the J gene TRBJ1-2; no definite D call. Germline CDR1 reads MNHEY; CDR2 reads SVGAGI. Trimming cost V 10 bases and J 6 bases, with 15 bases left between them. CDR3 size: 12 residues. CDR3 in DNA: TGTGCCACCACCTCCCCCAACGATGGCTACACCTTC. Protein product: CATTSPNDGYTF.

This clonotype has a handful of counts. The chain recombines TRBV12-3 or TRBV12-4 with TRBJ2-2; 7 nucleotides match TRBD1. The V and J ends lost 6 bases and 2 bases, in that order; junction bases with no gene match: 12. The CDR3 has 17 residues. CDR3 in amino acids: CASSPWKGAVNTGELFF. The CDR3 DNA follows: TGTGCCAGCAGCCCCTGGAAGGGGGCGGTTAACACCGGGGAGCTGTTTTTT.

The chain recombines TRBV18 with TRBJ2-2, with TRBD2 matching 13 bases. Germline CDR1 and CDR2: KGHSH and LQKENI. V was clipped by 2 bases and J by 3 bases; unmatched bases: 6. The CDR3 is 18 residues long. The CDR3 sequence is CASSPRTSGRYDTGELFF. The DNA of the CDR3 is TGTGCCAGCTCACCAAGGACTAGCGGGAGATATGACACCGGGGAGCTGTTTTTT.

This clonotype was counted a few times. The V gene is TRBV4-1, the J gene TRBJ1-1; 7 nucleotides match TRBD1. Germline V gives CDR1 MGHRA, CDR2 YSYEKL. This CDR3 has 15 residues. The V and J ends lost 5 bases and 0 bases, in that order; junction bases with no gene match: 6. The CDR3, as DNA: TGCGCCAGCAGCTTTCGGACAGGCATGAACACTGAAGCTTTCTTT. Amino acids: CASSFRTGMNTEAFF.

By share of the sample, this clonotype is medium-sized. The chain couples TRBV19 to TRBJ2-7, with 7 bases matching TRBD1. CDR1 LNHDA and CDR2 SQIVND come from the germline V gene (reference sequence). CDR3 length: 14 residues. The J segment lost 1 base and the V segment lost 2 bases, leaving 2 bases of the junction unmatched. The CDR3 loop reads CASSIRQGSYEQYF. The CDR3 coding sequence is TGTGCCAGTAGTATAAGACAGGGTTCCTACGAGCAGTACTTC. Full variable domain (remainder filled in from reference TRBV19 and TRBJ2-7): DGGITQSPKYLFRKEGQNVTLSCEQNLNHDAMYWYRQDPGQGLRLIYYSQIVNDFQKGDIAEGYSVSREKKESFPLTVTSAQKNPTAFYLCASSIRQGSYEQYFGPGTRLTVT.

This clonotype was seen at least ten times. The chain has TRBV6-1 and TRBJ2-7; TRBD1 or TRBD2 may be the D gene (5 bases each). Trimming removed 1 base at V and 0 bases at J, with 16 bases between. CDR3 length: 17 amino acids. The germline V gene has CDR1 MNHNS and CDR2 SASEGT. The CDR3 loop reads CASSEGDPAMGSYEQYF. Here the CDR3 DNA reads TGTGCCAGCAGTGAAGGGGACCCAGCGATGGGCTCCTACGAGCAGTACTTC.

This clonotype is classed as medium-sized. The V call is TRBV12-3 or TRBV12-4, the J call TRBJ1-1; D is unresolved. This CDR3 is built from 13 residues. V lost 6 bases and J lost 0, with 8 bases in between. The CDR3 bases are TGTGCCAGCAGCCCCGGCCTGAACACTGAAGCTTTCTTT. Its protein is CASSPGLNTEAFF.

This clonotype is deemed medium-sized. The V and J genes are TRBV7-2 and TRBJ2-7; weak D call: TRBD2 (5 bases). Trimming removed 1 base at V and 6 bases at J, with 13 bases between. Germline V gene data show CDR1 as SGHTA and CDR2 as FQGNSA. This CDR3 contains 14 residues. CDR3 bases: TGTGCCAGCAGCTTAGGATCGGCTAGCACCGAGCAGTACTTC. Residues: CASSLGSASTEQYF.

In its sample, this clonotype was seen many times. The rearrangement uses TRBV11-2 and TRBJ1-1, with no clear D. The CDR3 totals 13 residues. From germline, CDR1 is SGHAT and CDR2 FQNNGV. V was cut by 5 bases and J by 4 bases, with 11 bases left in between. The CDR3 bases are TGTGCCAGCAGCGGGCGAGGGATCACTGAAGCTTTCTTT. It codes for CASSGRGITEAFF.

Judged by abundance, this clonotype is large. CDR3 in DNA: TGTGCCAGTAGTAGAGTCGGACTGATGGGCGAGCAGTACTTC. It specifies CASSRVGLMGEQYF. The chain carries TRBV19 and TRBJ2-7; D may be TRBD2 (5 bases). There are 14 residues in the CDR3. CDR1 LNHDA and CDR2 SQIVND come from the germline V gene (reference sequence). Between the trimmed V and J ends, which lost 4 bases and 6 bases, there was a span of 16 bases.

This clonotype is classed as medium-sized. The chain employs TRBV19 and TRBJ2-1; 9 bases are a match to TRBD2. V shed 6 bases and J 8 bases; nucleotides not matched to a gene: 5. The CDR3 sequence is 13 residues long. The germline V gene encodes CDR1 LNHDA and CDR2 SQIVND (reference sequence). CDR3 amino acids: CASRSSGSDEQFF. The CDR3, as DNA: TGTGCCAGTAGAAGTAGCGGGAGCGATGAGCAGTTCTTC.

Written as DNA, the CDR3 is TGTGCCAGCAGCAAGGCTGGGACAGGGGACAATCAGCCCCAGCATTTT. Amino acid sequence: CASSKAGTGDNQPQHF. The J gene is TRBJ1-5, the V gene TRBV6-2 or TRBV6-3, with 10 bases that match TRBD1. Germline V CDR1 and CDR2: MNHEY, SVGEGT. The CDR3 runs 16 residues. The V segment lost 6 bases and the J segment 3 bases; nucleotides outside the gene matches: 8.

By frequency in the sample, this clonotype is medium-sized. The chain is built from TRBV6-2 or TRBV6-3 and TRBJ1-6; the D gene is possibly TRBD1 (5 bases). The CDR3 has 17 amino acids. V was pared by 0 bases and J by 3 bases, with 12 bases between. The germline gives CDR1 MNHEY, CDR2 SVGEGT. The CDR3 coding sequence is TGTGCCAGCAGTTACTCCTCAGGGATCGGCTATAATTCACCCCTCCACTTT. It specifies CASSYSSGIGYNSPLHF.

This clonotype was seen at least ten times. V gene TRBV19 combines with J gene TRBJ2-2, with D possibly TRBD2 on 6 matching bases. This CDR3 is 15 amino acids long. The ends were cut back, 6 bases at V and 5 bases at J, with 16 bases in the middle. Germline V gene data show CDR1 as LNHDA and CDR2 as SQIVND (reference sequence). The CDR3 sequence: CASSRGAGRTGELFF. The CDR3 coding sequence is TGTGCCAGTAGCCGAGGGGCAGGGAGGACCGGGGAGCTGTTTTTT.

This clonotype came up a few times. The chain links TRBV20-1 to TRBJ2-3; TRBD2 agrees at 9 bases. From germline, CDR1 is DFQATT and CDR2 SNEGSKA (reference sequence). The CDR3 runs 17 residues. V was pared by 0 bases and J by 2 bases, with 9 bases of the junction left unmatched. CDR3: CSARDLASGVYTDTQYF. For the CDR3, the DNA is TGCAGTGCTAGAGATTTGGCTAGCGGGGTATACACAGATACGCAGTATTTT.

J is TRBJ1-2 and V is TRBV20-1; maybe TRBD1 (5 bases). Trimming took 1 base from V and 5 from J, leaving 8 bases between them. This CDR3 region has 12 residues. From germline, CDR1 is DFQATT and CDR2 SNEGSKA (reference sequence). As DNA, the CDR3 is TGCAGTGCTAGAGTGGGGGGGTATGGCTACACCTTC. It specifies CSARVGGYGYTF.

This clonotype is judged large. This CDR3 reads CASRGINEQFF. The CDR3 DNA reads as TGTGCCAGTCGAGGAATCAATGAGCAGTTCTTC. The genes are TRBV6-6 and TRBJ2-1, with D unresolved. CDR1 and CDR2 from the germline V gene are MNHNY and SVGAGI (reference sequence). Trimming took 9 bases from V and 6 from J, leaving 9 bases between them. The CDR3 is 11 residues long.

This clonotype was counted many times. This chain connects TRBV19 to TRBJ2-3; 7 nucleotides match TRBD1. V lost 5 bases to trimming and J lost 6 bases; unmatched junction nucleotides: 11. CDR1 is LNHDA, CDR2 SQIVND, per germline (reference sequence). This CDR3 spans 15 amino acids. In nucleotides, the CDR3 is TGTGCCAGTAGTTTTATGACAGGGCTAGGGGATACGCAGTATTTT. Its translation is CASSFMTGLGDTQYF. The complete variable domain, with remaining parts taken from reference TRBV19 and TRBJ2-3, reads DGGITQSPKYLFRKEGQNVTLSCEQNLNHDAMYWYRQDPGQGLRLIYYSQIVNDFQKGDIAEGYSVSREKKESFPLTVTSAQKNPTAFYLCASSFMTGLGDTQYFGPGTRLTVL.

Sample share makes this clonotype medium-sized. The V call is TRBV5-6, the J call TRBJ1-2; TRBD1 matches 10 bases. This CDR3 is built from 15 residues. J gave up 2 bases and V 4 bases, and 5 bases lay outside the gene matches. Germline V gene data show CDR1 as SGHDT and CDR2 as YYEEEE. CDR3 region: CASSGRDRGNYGYTF. The CDR3 DNA follows: TGTGCCAGCAGCGGCCGGGACAGGGGAAACTATGGCTACACCTTC.

This clonotype was observed at least ten times. This chain joins TRBV6-5 and TRBJ2-2, with D uncertain. The CDR3 is made up of 17 amino acids. Per germline, CDR1 MNHEY and CDR2 SVGAGI. V was cut by 7 bases and J by 5 bases, with 23 bases left in between. CDR3 sequence (DNA): TGTGCCAGCAACCCCGCCAGACCGAGTCCCCCAACCGGGGAGCTGTTTTTT. It is translated as CASNPARPSPPTGELFF.

This clonotype was counted at least ten times. The rearrangement links TRBV6-5 to TRBJ1-4, with 7 bases fitting TRBD1. Germline V CDR1 and CDR2: MNHEY, SVGAGI. CDR3 length equals 16 residues. V trimming: 6 bases; J trimming: 4 bases; junction bases outside the gene matches: 11. The CDR3 DNA is TGTGCCAGCAGACCCGACCCAGGGGGTGGTAATGAAAAACTGTTTTTT. This translates into CASRPDPGGGNEKLFF.